This TCR beta chain was profiled in a study of blood T cell repertoires in COVID-19. Participants' reported clinical history set cohort assignment. CDR1 MNHNY and CDR2 SVGAGI come from the germline V gene (reference sequence). The CDR3 totals 13 residues. With V trimmed by 8 bases and J by 14 bases, 16 bases remained unmatched. Per the authors' pipeline: The assay estimated nucleated cells by amplifying reference gene primers. Assay used: immunoSEQ multiplex PCR; TCRdb lists only in-frame clones, some missing. V, J and clone size are taken as reported in that table, and D and trimming were inferred from the DNA itself. The sample yields approximately 280,000 clones, 89% seen once.

The TCR was taken from a woman aged 55-70 years who had recovered from COVID-19. Sequencing was carried out using PBMCs or T cells enriched from blood (not recorded which). The genes are TRBV6-6 and TRBJ2-5; 8 bases are a match to TRBD2. CDR3 sequence: CASQRREDEPGYF. In DNA form, the CDR3 reads TGTGCCAGCCAGAGGCGGGAGGACGAGCCCGGATACTTC.